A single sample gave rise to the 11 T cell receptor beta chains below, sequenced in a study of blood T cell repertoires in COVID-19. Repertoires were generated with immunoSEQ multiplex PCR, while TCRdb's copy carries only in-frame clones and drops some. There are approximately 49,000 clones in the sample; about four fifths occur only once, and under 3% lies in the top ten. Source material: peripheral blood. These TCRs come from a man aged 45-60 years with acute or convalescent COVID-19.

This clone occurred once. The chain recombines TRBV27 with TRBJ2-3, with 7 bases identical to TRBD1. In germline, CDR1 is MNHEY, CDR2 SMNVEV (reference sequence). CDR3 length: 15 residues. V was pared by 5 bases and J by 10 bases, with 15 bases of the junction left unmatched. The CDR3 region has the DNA TGTGCCAGCAGTGCCGACAGGGATGCAATTTGGGCGCAGTATTTT. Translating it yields CASSADRDAIWAQYF.

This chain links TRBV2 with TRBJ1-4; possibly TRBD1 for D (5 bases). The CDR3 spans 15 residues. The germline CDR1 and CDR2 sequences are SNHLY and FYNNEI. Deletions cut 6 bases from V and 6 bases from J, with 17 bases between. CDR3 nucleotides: TGTGCCAGCAGGGCATTGGGGGGTGGGGATGAAAAACTGTTTTTT. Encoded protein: CASRALGGGDEKLFF.

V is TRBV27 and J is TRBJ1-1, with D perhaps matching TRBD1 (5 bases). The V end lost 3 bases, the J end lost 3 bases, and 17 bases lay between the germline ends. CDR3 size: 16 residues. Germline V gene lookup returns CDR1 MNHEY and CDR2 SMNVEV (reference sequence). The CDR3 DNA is TGTGCCAGCAGTTTTTCTAGGGGCGAGAGAGACACTGAAGCTTTCTTT. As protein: CASSFSRGERDTEAFF.

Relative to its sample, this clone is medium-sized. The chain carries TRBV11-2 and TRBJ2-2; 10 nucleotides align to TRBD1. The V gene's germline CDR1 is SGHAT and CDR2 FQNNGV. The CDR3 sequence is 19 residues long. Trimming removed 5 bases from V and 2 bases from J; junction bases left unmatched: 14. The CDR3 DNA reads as TGTGCCAGCAGCCCGATGGGGACAGGGGACCTGGAAAACACCGGGGAGCTGTTTTTT. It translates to CASSPMGTGDLENTGELFF.

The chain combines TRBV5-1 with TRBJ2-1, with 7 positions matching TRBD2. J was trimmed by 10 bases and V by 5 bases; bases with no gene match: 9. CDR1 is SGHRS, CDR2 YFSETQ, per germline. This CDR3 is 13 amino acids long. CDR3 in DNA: TGCGCCAGCAGTCCCGGGACTACCAGGGAGCAGTTCTTC. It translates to CASSPGTTREQFF.

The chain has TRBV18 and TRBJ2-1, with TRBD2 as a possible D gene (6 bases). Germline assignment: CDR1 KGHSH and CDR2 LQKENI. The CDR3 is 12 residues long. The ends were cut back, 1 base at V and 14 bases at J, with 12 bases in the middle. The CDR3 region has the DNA TGTGCCAGCTCACCACTAGCGGAGGATGAGTTCTTC. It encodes CASSPLAEDEFF.

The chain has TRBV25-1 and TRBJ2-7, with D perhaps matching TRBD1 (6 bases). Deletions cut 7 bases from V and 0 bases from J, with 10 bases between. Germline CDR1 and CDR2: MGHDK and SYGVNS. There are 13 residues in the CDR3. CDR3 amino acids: CASNGQNSYEQYF. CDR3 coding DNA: TGTGCCAGCAACGGACAGAACTCCTACGAGCAGTACTTC.

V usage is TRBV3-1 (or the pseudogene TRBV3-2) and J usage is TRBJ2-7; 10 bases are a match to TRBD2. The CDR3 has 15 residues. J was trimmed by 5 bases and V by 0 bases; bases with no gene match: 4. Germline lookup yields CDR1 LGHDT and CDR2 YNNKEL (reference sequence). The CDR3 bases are TGTGCCAGCAGCCAAGATCGGCTAGCGGGGGACGAGCAGTACTTC. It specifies CASSQDRLAGDEQYF.

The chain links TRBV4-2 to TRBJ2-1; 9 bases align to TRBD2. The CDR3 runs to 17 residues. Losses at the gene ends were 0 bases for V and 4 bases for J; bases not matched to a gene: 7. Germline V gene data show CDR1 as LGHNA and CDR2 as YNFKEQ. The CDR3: CASSQDLLAGIYNEQFF. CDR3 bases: TGTGCCAGCAGCCAAGACCTTCTAGCGGGGATATACAATGAGCAGTTCTTC.

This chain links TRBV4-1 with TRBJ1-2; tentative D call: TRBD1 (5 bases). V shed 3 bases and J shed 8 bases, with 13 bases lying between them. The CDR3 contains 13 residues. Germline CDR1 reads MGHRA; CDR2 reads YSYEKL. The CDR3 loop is CASSHHGGEGYTF. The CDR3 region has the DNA TGCGCCAGCAGCCACCACGGGGGGGAGGGCTACACCTTC.

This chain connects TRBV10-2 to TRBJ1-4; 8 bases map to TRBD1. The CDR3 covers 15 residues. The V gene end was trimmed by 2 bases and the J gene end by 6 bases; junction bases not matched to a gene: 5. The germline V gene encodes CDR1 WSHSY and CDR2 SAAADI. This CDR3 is CASSEAGTGYEKLFF. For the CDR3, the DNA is TGCGCCAGCAGTGAGGCCGGGACAGGATATGAAAAACTGTTTTTT.